One sample yielded the 27 T cell receptor beta chains listed below, sequenced in a study of blood T cell repertoires in COVID-19. Sequencing used immunoSEQ multiplex PCR; TCRdb keeps in-frame clones, though not all of them. The sample shows around 230,000 clones, 70% to 90% of them seen only once. Sequenced material: PBMCs or T cells enriched from blood (not recorded which). These receptors were collected from a middle-aged woman with acute COVID-19.

The chain is built from TRBV10-3 and TRBJ2-3; perhaps TRBD2 as D (6 bases). The CDR3 covers 12 residues. V lost 6 bases and J lost 5, with 9 bases in between. Germline V gene data show CDR1 as ENHRY and CDR2 as SYGVKD. The chain's CDR3 is CAISAGKDTQYF. CDR3 sequence (DNA): TGTGCCATCAGCGCGGGGAAAGATACGCAGTATTTT.

The V gene is TRBV11-2, the J gene TRBJ1-2; the D gene is possibly TRBD1 (5 bases). Germline loops: CDR1 SGHAT, CDR2 FQNNGV. Trimming took off 2 bases at V and 6 bases at J, with 13 bases between the two ends. The CDR3 length is 14 residues. CDR3 sequence: CASSLSGGLDGYTF. CDR3 nucleotide sequence: TGTGCCAGCAGCTTATCCGGGGGTTTGGATGGCTACACCTTC.

V and J are TRBV9 and TRBJ2-1, with TRBD2 matching 12 bases. This CDR3 comprises 15 residues. Germline CDR1 is SGDLS and CDR2 is YYNGEE. The V segment lost 2 bases and the J segment 7 bases; nucleotides outside the gene matches: 4. The CDR3 sequence: CASSVLAGGGNEQFF. The CDR3 coding sequence is TGTGCCAGCAGCGTTCTAGCGGGAGGGGGAAATGAGCAGTTCTTC.

The V call is TRBV10-1, the J call TRBJ1-3; D is unresolved. CDR3 length: 13 amino acids. V lost 6 bases, J lost 0 bases, and 6 bases lay in between. The V gene's germline CDR1 is WNHNN and CDR2 SYGVQD (reference sequence). CDR3 in DNA: TGCGCCAGCAGACCGAGCTCTGGAAACACCATATATTTT. As protein: CASRPSSGNTIYF.

The chain couples TRBV2 to TRBJ2-5; unclear D gene. There are 11 residues in the CDR3. Trimming removed 6 bases from V and 5 bases from J, with 7 bases in between. Germline CDR1 and CDR2: SNHLY and FYNNEI. CDR3 bases: TGTGCCAGCAGCAGAACGGAGACCCAGTACTTC. Translating it yields CASSRTETQYF.

The chain links TRBV2 to TRBJ2-7, with 10 positions matching TRBD2. This CDR3 is built from 15 residues. V was clipped by 0 bases and J by 6 bases; unmatched bases: 5. Germline V gives CDR1 SNHLY, CDR2 FYNNEI. The chain's CDR3 is CASSEALASGSEQYF. The CDR3 DNA is TGTGCCAGCAGTGAAGCGCTTGCTAGCGGGAGCGAGCAGTACTTC. Looking up the rest from reference TRBV2 and TRBJ2-7 gives the full variable domain: EPEVTQTPSHQVTQMGQEVILRCVPISNHLYFYWYRQILGQKVEFLVSFYNNEISEKSEIFDDQFSVERPDGSNFTLKIRSTKLEDSAMYFCASSEALASGSEQYFGPGTRLTVT.

J is TRBJ2-5 and V is TRBV7-6, with unresolved D. The CDR3 runs to 13 residues. V lost 1 base and J 1 base, leaving 4 bases between the germline ends. From germline, CDR1 is SGHVS and CDR2 FNYEAQ. The CDR3 is CASSLDFQETQYF. The CDR3 DNA sequence: TGTGCCAGCAGCTTAGACTTCCAAGAGACCCAGTACTTC.

This rearrangement joins TRBV29-1 to TRBJ1-3; D remains unclear. CDR3 length equals 13 residues. V was pared by 5 bases and J by 0 bases, with 8 bases between. CDR1 is SQVTM and CDR2 is ANQGSEA in the germline V gene. CDR3 region: CSVSRDSGNTIYF. In nucleotides, the CDR3 is TGCAGCGTTAGTCGCGACTCTGGAAACACCATATATTTT.

A word on this clone: Other DNA sequences from this sample encode an identical CDR3 as well. The chain employs TRBV20-1 and TRBJ1-1; no clear D gene. This CDR3 has 11 amino acids. The V gene lost 5 bases and the J gene lost 0 bases, with 4 bases spanning the gap. Germline V CDR1 and CDR2: DFQATT, SNEGSKA (reference sequence). The CDR3 sequence is CSARLNTEAFF. The CDR3, as DNA: TGCAGTGCTCGGTTGAACACTGAAGCTTTCTTT.

The sample holds a few counts of this clone. The CDR3 spells CAWKGGSSYNEQFF. The CDR3 nucleotides read TGTGCCTGGAAGGGCGGGAGCTCCTACAATGAGCAGTTCTTC. The chain carries TRBV30 and TRBJ2-1, with 7 positions matching TRBD2. Germline V lookup: CDR1 GTSNPN, CDR2 SVGIG (reference sequence). Germline trimming cut 4 bases from V and 0 bases from J; bases unmatched to any gene: 3. The CDR3 is made up of 14 amino acids.

The genes are TRBV29-1 and TRBJ2-3; the D gene is possibly TRBD1 (6 bases). In germline, CDR1 is SQVTM, CDR2 ANQGSEA. Trimming stripped 4 bases from V and 2 bases from J, with 13 bases between. The CDR3 consists of 14 residues. CDR3 in DNA: TGCAGCGTTGTCCCGACAGGTATCACAGATACGCAGTATTTT. It codes for CSVVPTGITDTQYF.

The CDR3 protein is CASSSGRGTNTEAFF. The CDR3 nucleotides are TGTGCCAGCAGCTCCGGTCGGGGGACGAACACTGAAGCTTTCTTT. The V and J genes are TRBV11-3 and TRBJ1-1, with a possible D match to TRBD1 (5 bases). CDR1 SGHNT and CDR2 YENEEA come from the germline V gene. The CDR3 consists of 15 residues. V was trimmed by 4 bases and J by 1 base, leaving 13 bases between them.

V gene TRBV30 combines with J gene TRBJ1-2; possible D gene TRBD1, 5 bases. Germline values: CDR1 GTSNPN, CDR2 SVGIG (reference sequence). Trimming shortened V by 5 bases and J by 6 bases, and 19 bases separated the two germline ends. The CDR3 runs 14 residues. CDR3 region: CAWENRGGANGYTF. CDR3 sequence (DNA): TGTGCCTGGGAAAATAGGGGTGGTGCGAATGGCTACACCTTC.

The J gene is TRBJ2-1, the V gene TRBV19; TRBD2 agrees at 14 bases. Germline CDR1 is LNHDA and CDR2 is SQIVND (reference sequence). J was trimmed by 6 bases and V by 5 bases; bases with no gene match: 9. CDR3 length: 17 residues. The CDR3, as DNA: TGTGCCAGTAGTCCAGGGACTAGCGGGAGCTGGGGCAATGAGCAGTTCTTC. It yields the protein CASSPGTSGSWGNEQFF.

This rearrangement joins TRBV7-3 to TRBJ1-2, with 10 nucleotides matching TRBD1. Germline CDR1 and CDR2: SGHTA and FQGTGA. V lost 5 bases to trimming and J lost 8 bases; unmatched junction nucleotides: 14. This CDR3 region has 16 residues. In DNA form, the CDR3 reads TGTGCCAGCAGCCCAAGAGGACAGGGGGGAGCGGGCGGCTACACCTTC. Protein sequence: CASSPRGQGGAGGYTF.

J is TRBJ1-6 and V is TRBV6-5; D possibly corresponds to TRBD1 (5 bases). The CDR3 is 15 residues long. Germline V gives CDR1 MNHEY, CDR2 SVGAGI. Trimming took off 0 bases at V and 5 bases at J, with 8 bases between the two ends. CDR3 coding DNA: TGTGCCAGCAGTTACTCTGGCAGGGATAATTCACCCCTCCACTTT. Translated: CASSYSGRDNSPLHF.

The chain links TRBV7-8 to TRBJ2-7; TRBD1 might be the D (5 bases). The CDR3 length is 14 residues. Germline CDR1 reads SGHVS; CDR2 reads FQNEAQ. V lost 5 bases to trimming and J lost 6 bases, with 17 bases between them. This CDR3 reads CASSPSRASFEQYF. The DNA for the CDR3 is TGTGCCAGCAGCCCGTCCAGGGCGTCTTTCGAGCAGTACTTC.

The table lists this clone with many counts. The chain has TRBV6-4 and TRBJ1-6, with a possible D match to TRBD1 (6 bases). This CDR3 spans 14 amino acids. Germline-derived CDR1 and CDR2 are MRHNA and SNTAGT. V shed 3 bases and J shed 8 bases, with 11 bases lying between them. CDR3 sequence: CASSEGGRDSPLHF. The CDR3 DNA follows: TGTGCCAGCAGTGAGGGGGGGCGTGATTCACCCCTCCACTTT.

The chain is built from TRBV5-4 and TRBJ2-5, with a possible D match to TRBD2 (7 bases). The CDR3 sequence is 13 residues long. Germline V gene data show CDR1 as SGHNT and CDR2 as YYREEE (reference sequence). Trimming left V 3 bases short and J 5 bases short, with 11 bases between. The CDR3 DNA reads TGTGCCAGCAGCTCTAAGGGGGGGGAGACCCAGTACTTC. Protein product: CASSSKGGETQYF.

The rearrangement links TRBV12-3 or TRBV12-4 to TRBJ1-2; D gene ambiguous. The CDR3 loop spans 13 amino acids. The V and J ends lost 6 bases and 5 bases respectively, with 13 bases between them. The CDR3 sequence: CASSLGEEYGYTF. In DNA, the CDR3 is TGTGCCAGCAGCCTCGGGGAGGAATATGGCTACACCTTC.

The gene calls are TRBV7-6 and TRBJ2-1, with 8 positions matching TRBD2. V lost 3 bases and J lost 6; bases outside the gene matches: 7. Germline assignment: CDR1 SGHVS and CDR2 FNYEAQ. The CDR3 totals 15 residues. CDR3 sequence (DNA): TGTGCCAGCAGCTTGATTAGCGGGACACTCAATGAGCAGTTCTTC. Protein product: CASSLISGTLNEQFF.

This clone was seen many times. The chain uses TRBV9 and TRBJ2-5; TRBD1 aligns across 10 bases. The CDR3 is 15 amino acids. Trimming removed 0 bases from V and 5 bases from J; junction bases left unmatched: 4. The germline CDR1 and CDR2 sequences are SGDLS and YYNGEE. The CDR3 region is CASSVAGQGRETQYF. CDR3 DNA: TGTGCCAGCAGCGTAGCGGGACAGGGGAGGGAGACCCAGTACTTC.

The chain couples TRBV7-2 to TRBJ2-1, with 9 bases fitting TRBD2. This CDR3 comprises 16 residues. With 1 base clipped from V and 6 bases from J, the junction kept 7 bases outside the gene matches. Germline loops: CDR1 SGHTA, CDR2 FQGNSA. The CDR3 loop reads CASSLDGGRAVNEQFF. In DNA form, the CDR3 reads TGTGCCAGCAGCTTAGATGGCGGGAGGGCTGTCAATGAGCAGTTCTTC.

V gene TRBV3-1 (or the pseudogene TRBV3-2) combines with J gene TRBJ1-1; TRBD1 is a possible D gene (5 bases). The CDR3 runs to 14 residues. Between the trimmed V and J ends, which lost 0 bases and 8 bases, there was a span of 13 bases. Looked up from germline, CDR1 is LGHDT and CDR2 is YNNKEL (reference sequence). The CDR3 protein is CASSQEMGPLEAFF. DNA of the CDR3: TGTGCCAGCAGCCAAGAAATGGGGCCCCTCGAAGCTTTCTTT.

The rearrangement uses TRBV5-6 and TRBJ2-7, with 7 bases matching TRBD1. Germline CDR1 SGHDT, CDR2 YYEEEE. V lost 1 base to trimming and J lost 5 bases; unmatched junction nucleotides: 3. The CDR3 length is 13 residues. CDR3 sequence reads: CASSLYRGHEQYF. The CDR3 DNA reads as TGTGCCAGCAGCTTGTACAGGGGCCACGAGCAGTACTTC.

This clone was observed a single time. DNA for the CDR3: TGTGCCAGCAGCTTGGGTGACAGGGCTGAGCAGTTCTTC. Translated: CASSLGDRAEQFF. The rearrangement joins TRBV5-8 to TRBJ2-1, with 7 bases fitting TRBD1. The CDR3 has 13 amino acids. Trimming removed 0 bases from V and 9 bases from J; junction bases left unmatched: 3. Germline values: CDR1 SGHTS, CDR2 YDEGEE.

V and J are TRBV19 and TRBJ2-5; D is unclear. Trimming removed 8 bases at V and 2 bases at J, with 6 bases between. This CDR3 spans 11 amino acids. The V gene's germline CDR1 is LNHDA and CDR2 SQIVND (reference sequence). The CDR3 spells CASSRQETQYF. The CDR3 DNA follows: TGTGCCAGTTCCCGGCAAGAGACCCAGTACTTC.